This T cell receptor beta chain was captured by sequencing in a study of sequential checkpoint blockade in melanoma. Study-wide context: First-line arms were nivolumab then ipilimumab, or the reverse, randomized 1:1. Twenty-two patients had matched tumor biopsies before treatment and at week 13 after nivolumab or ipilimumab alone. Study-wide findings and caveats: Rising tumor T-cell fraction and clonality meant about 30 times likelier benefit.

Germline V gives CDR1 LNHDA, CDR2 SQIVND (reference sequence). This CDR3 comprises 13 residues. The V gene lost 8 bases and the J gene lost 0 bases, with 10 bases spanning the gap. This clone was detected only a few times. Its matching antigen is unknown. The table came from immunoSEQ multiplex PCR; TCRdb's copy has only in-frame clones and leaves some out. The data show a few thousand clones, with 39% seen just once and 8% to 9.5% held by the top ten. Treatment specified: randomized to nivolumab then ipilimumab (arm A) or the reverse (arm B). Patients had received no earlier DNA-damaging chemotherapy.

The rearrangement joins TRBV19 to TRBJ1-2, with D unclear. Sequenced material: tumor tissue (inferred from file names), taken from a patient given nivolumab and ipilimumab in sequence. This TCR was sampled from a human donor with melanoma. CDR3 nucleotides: TGTGCCAGTGGACTCCAAGCTAACTATGGCTACACCTTC. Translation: CASGLQANYGYTF. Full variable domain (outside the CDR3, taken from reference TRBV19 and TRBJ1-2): DGGITQSPKYLFRKEGQNVTLSCEQNLNHDAMYWYRQDPGQGLRLIYYSQIVNDFQKGDIAEGYSVSREKKESFPLTVTSAQKNPTAFYLCASGLQANYGYTFGSGTRLTVV.